This record concerns one TCR beta chain sequence. Its antigen target is currently unknown. Per-base quality was not reported, and no clone a single base away is much larger than it. In the first month after transplant, blood samples were collected up to 4 times, and after that at least monthly when available. This record belongs to a study of graft-versus-host responses after intestinal transplantation (dated by TCRdb to the early 2020s). For the study in its entirety: Multivisceral, liver-intestinal, or isolated intestinal transplants were received by the recipients. Anti-thymocyte globulin induction was given to all recipients, followed by maintenance tacrolimus and steroids for two to four years. To identify alloreactive clones, pre-transplant mixed lymphocyte reaction products were sequenced and compared with unstimulated pre-transplant donor and recipient T cells. Of the 20 to 25 intestinal transplant recipients enrolled in the cohort, one of whom was a retransplant, a few patients without pretransplant specimens were excluded. After intestinal transplantation, graft-versus-host and host-versus-graft alloreactive T cell clones were followed in the graft, circulation and bone marrow using bulk TCR-beta CDR3 sequencing. Rather than being sequenced by the commercial service, samples from three later patients were sequenced in-house on an Illumina MiSeq and processed with MiXCR. Donor T cell macrochimerism was defined as a peak of at least 4% donor T cells among recipient peripheral blood mononuclear cells. Results the study describes overall, beyond this receptor: Early after transplant, declines in HvG clones were associated with peak levels of circulating GvH clones. GvH clones were found in recipient bone marrow, and some of the GvH clones appeared earlier in ileal mucosa or blood, which is consistent with an intestinal mucosal origin. Patients with donor T cell macrochimerism had high GvH to HvG T cell clonal ratios in their allografts. The relatively low number and heterogeneity of intestinal transplant patients limited the conclusions.

Library preparation employed the immunoSEQ multiplex PCR assay. Adaptive Biotechnologies carried out high-throughput TCR-beta CDR3 sequencing of genomic DNA for most patients. For the original study's pipeline: TCR sequencing data were retrieved from Adaptive's ImmunoSEQ software for 15 to 20 patients, whereas a few other patients were processed with MiXCR and VDJtools. Because the origin of CDR3 nucleotide sequences shared between donor and recipient could not be assigned, those sequences were removed. To be classed as alloreactive, a clone needed at least 2-fold expansion over unstimulated cells and a minimum CFSE-low frequency of 0.002% (template counts) or 0.001% (read counts). A clone was considered mappable if detected in the sequenced pre-transplant spleen, lymph node, or MLR CFSE-low populations of the donor or recipient. Cumulative frequency of alloreactive clones was calculated as a percentage of all sequences weighted by copy number. TCRdb obtained this table from immuneACCESS and retained in-frame rearrangements with V and J assigned. These tables miss some clones; where compared with another copy, unresolved V genes account for less than half of the shortfall, and the remainder is unexplained. V, J and clone size are taken as reported in that table, and D and trimming were inferred from the DNA itself. This sample is represented by about 54,000 clones; about 90% of them were singletons. 5% to 7% of the sample is held by the ten biggest clonotypes.

V is clipped by 6 bases and J by 1 base, and the sequence between their germline boundaries is 13 bases long. The CDR3 holds 15 amino acids from the cysteine to the phenylalanine. Only the CDR3 part of the read is kept: 45 bases, read in frame from the first base. From a lookup of the germline V gene, CDR1 and CDR2 are MNHGY and SVAAGI. The V and J segments used are TRBV6-9 and TRBJ1-5; TRBD1 is a possible D gene, resting on 6 matching bases. This clonotype originated in a human patient who received an intestinal transplant, so some T cells may come from the graft donor. The source material was PBMCs, sampled more than 650 days after intestinal transplant. The bases are TGTGCCAGCAGACCACAGGGAGGGAGCAATCAGCCCCAGCATTTT. The translation is CASRPQGGSNQPQHF.